The 27 T cell receptor beta chains given below trace back to one sample, sequenced in a study of blood T cell repertoires in COVID-19. Produced via immunoSEQ multiplex PCR; TCRdb's table is partial and in-frame only. This table has about 140,000 clones, about three quarters appearing once. Sequencing was performed on PBMCs or T cells enriched from blood (not recorded which). All receptors come from a woman between 50 and 59 years old who had recovered from COVID-19.

The chain carries TRBV2 and TRBJ2-3; no clear D. The length of the CDR3 is 13 residues. Per germline, CDR1 SNHLY and CDR2 FYNNEI. Trimming stripped 4 bases from V and 5 bases from J, with 10 bases between. The CDR3 loop is CASSGGHLDTQYF. CDR3 in DNA: TGTGCCAGCAGTGGAGGCCACCTAGATACGCAGTATTTT.

The rearrangement links TRBV3-1 (or the pseudogene TRBV3-2) to TRBJ1-6, with D unresolved. The V gene lost 1 base and the J gene lost 7 bases, with 11 bases spanning the gap. CDR1 and CDR2 from the germline V gene are LGHDT and YNNKEL (reference sequence). The CDR3 length is 15 residues. The DNA for the CDR3 is TGTGCCAGCAGCCAAGCTAGGAGTAGCAATTCACCCCTCCACTTT. Translated, it gives CASSQARSSNSPLHF.

V gene TRBV12-3 or TRBV12-4 combines with J gene TRBJ1-4, with unresolved D. This CDR3 is 12 amino acids long. With 5 bases removed from V and 5 bases from J, the gap between germline ends came to 6 bases. CDR3 sequence reads: CASSALNEKLFF. CDR3 nucleotides: TGTGCCAGCAGTGCCCTAAATGAAAAACTGTTTTTT.

This clone turned up a few times. The chain carries TRBV5-1 and TRBJ2-2, with TRBD2 as a possible D gene (5 bases). V was cut by 4 bases and J by 3 bases, with 16 bases left in between. Germline CDR1 reads SGHRS; CDR2 reads YFSETQ. This CDR3 contains 16 residues. Here the CDR3 DNA reads TGCGCCAGCAGCCCATCAACCGGGAAATACACCGGGGAGCTGTTTTTT. Its protein is CASSPSTGKYTGELFF.

The chain joins TRBV19 to TRBJ2-2; a possible D gene is TRBD1 (6 bases). The CDR3 extends over 15 amino acids. The germline CDR1 and CDR2 sequences are LNHDA and SQIVND (reference sequence). The V gene lost 3 bases and the J gene lost 1 base, with 9 bases spanning the gap. DNA for the CDR3: TGTGCCAGTAGTATCCGGGACAAGAACACCGGGGAGCTGTTTTTT. It translates to CASSIRDKNTGELFF.

V gene TRBV3-1 (or the pseudogene TRBV3-2) combines with J gene TRBJ1-6; D unresolved. V was shortened by 1 base and J by 0 bases, with 10 bases between the two germline ends. This CDR3 contains 17 residues. CDR1 is LGHDT and CDR2 is YNNKEL in the germline V gene (reference sequence). CDR3 nucleotides: TGTGCCAGCAGCCAAGGGGTCCAGCGCTCCTATAATTCACCCCTCCACTTT. Its protein product is CASSQGVQRSYNSPLHF.

The gene calls are TRBV19 and TRBJ1-2, with 9 bases matching TRBD1. The CDR3 is 14 amino acids. Germline-derived CDR1 and CDR2 are LNHDA and SQIVND (reference sequence). Trimming at V came to 6 bases and at J to 7 bases, leaving 9 bases not matched to a gene. This CDR3 is CASRTGTGSFGYTF. CDR3 DNA sequence: TGTGCCAGTAGAACCGGGACAGGGAGCTTTGGCTACACCTTC.

The sample holds a few counts of this clone. This chain uses TRBV11-2 with TRBJ2-2; 13 positions agree with TRBD2. Germline V gives CDR1 SGHAT, CDR2 FQNNGV. This CDR3 region has 16 residues. V dropped 7 bases and J dropped 7; count of bases not matched to a gene: 9. CDR3 nucleotides: TGTGCCAGCATCGGGACTAGCGGGATTCCGGGCGGGGAGCTGTTTTTT. Its protein is CASIGTSGIPGGELFF.

The chain has TRBV24-1 and TRBJ2-1, with 7 bases lining up with TRBD2. Germline trimming cut 3 bases from V and 0 bases from J; bases unmatched to any gene: 4. This CDR3 has 16 amino acids. In germline, CDR1 is KGHDR, CDR2 SFDVKD. CDR3 protein: CATSDPRGSSYNEQFF. The CDR3 DNA follows: TGTGCCACCAGTGATCCGCGGGGGAGCTCCTACAATGAGCAGTTCTTC.

The chain employs TRBV6-6 and TRBJ2-1, with TRBD2 matching over 14 bases. The CDR3 runs to 15 residues. The V gene's germline CDR1 is MNHNY and CDR2 SVGAGI (reference sequence). Trimming removed 2 bases from V and 7 bases from J; junction bases left unmatched: 1. The CDR3 region has the DNA TGTGCCAGCAGTTACGGACTAGCGGGGGGTAATGAGCAGTTCTTC. Translated: CASSYGLAGGNEQFF.

This clone was counted between two and nine times. The chain uses TRBV30 and TRBJ2-5; tentative D call: TRBD2 (6 bases). Germline CDR1 reads GTSNPN; CDR2 reads SVGIG (reference sequence). V was cut by 7 bases and J by 4 bases, with 19 bases left in between. This CDR3 has 14 amino acids. In DNA form, the CDR3 reads TGTGCCTCGGATCGCCGGGGGATTGGAGAGACCCAGTACTTC. It is translated as CASDRRGIGETQYF.

V gene TRBV4-1 combines with J gene TRBJ1-1; 8 nucleotides align to TRBD1. CDR1 MGHRA and CDR2 YSYEKL come from the germline V gene. The CDR3 has 16 residues. The V and J ends lost 1 base and 3 bases, in that order; junction bases with no gene match: 7. CDR3 DNA: TGCGCCAGCAGCCAAGTGGACAGGGCTTTCGACACTGAAGCTTTCTTT. Amino acid sequence: CASSQVDRAFDTEAFF.

The CDR3 is CASNQRTTGNTIYF. CDR3 DNA: TGTGCCAGCAATCAACGGACTACTGGAAACACCATATATTTT. J is TRBJ1-3 and V is TRBV6-5; D is unresolved. Germline assignment: CDR1 MNHEY and CDR2 SVGAGI. The CDR3 runs to 14 residues. V gave up 7 bases and J gave up 2 bases, with 12 bases separating them.

This clone was found once. This rearrangement joins TRBV19 to TRBJ2-2; maybe TRBD1 (5 bases). The CDR3 is 13 amino acids. V lost 10 bases and J 7 bases, leaving 16 bases between the germline ends. Germline V gene lookup returns CDR1 LNHDA and CDR2 SQIVND (reference sequence). CDR3 sequence: CATATVPSGELFF. The CDR3 nucleotides are TGTGCCACCGCGACAGTCCCCAGCGGGGAGCTGTTTTTT. The full variable domain, with the rest looked up from reference TRBV19 and TRBJ2-2, is DGGITQSPKYLFRKEGQNVTLSCEQNLNHDAMYWYRQDPGQGLRLIYYSQIVNDFQKGDIAEGYSVSREKKESFPLTVTSAQKNPTAFYLCATATVPSGELFFGEGSRLTVL.

CDR3 loop: CATASGIQETQYF. The CDR3 nucleotides read TGTGCCACCGCTAGCGGAATTCAAGAGACCCAGTACTTC. V gene TRBV10-3 combines with J gene TRBJ2-5, with 7 bases fitting TRBD2. The V gene end was trimmed by 10 bases and the J gene end by 2 bases; junction bases not matched to a gene: 7. Looked up from germline, CDR1 is ENHRY and CDR2 is SYGVKD. CDR3 length equals 13 residues.

V usage is TRBV6-4 and J usage is TRBJ2-1, with D maybe TRBD1 (5 bases). This CDR3 contains 14 residues. The V and J ends lost 2 bases and 9 bases respectively, with 14 bases between them. The germline V gene encodes CDR1 MRHNA and CDR2 SNTAGT. CDR3 protein: CASSDLGVRGEQFF. The CDR3 bases are TGTGCCAGCAGTGACCTAGGGGTGCGTGGTGAGCAGTTCTTC.

The chain combines TRBV3-1 (or the pseudogene TRBV3-2) with TRBJ2-5, with D possibly matching TRBD2 (5 bases). The CDR3 spans 15 residues. Trimming removed 0 bases at V and 5 bases at J, with 13 bases between. Germline CDR1 is LGHDT and CDR2 is YNNKEL (reference sequence). CDR3 sequence: CASSQDRNPGETQYF. In DNA, the CDR3 is TGTGCCAGCAGCCAAGATCGGAACCCGGGGGAGACCCAGTACTTC.

V usage is TRBV28 and J usage is TRBJ2-1; 9 bases map to TRBD2. The CDR3 runs to 14 residues. Germline V CDR1 and CDR2: MDHEN, SYDVKM. V lost 4 bases, J lost 7 bases, and 5 bases stayed unmatched. For the CDR3, the DNA is TGTGCCAGCAGTTCTAGCGGGATTTTAAATGAGCAGTTCTTC. This translates into CASSSSGILNEQFF. The complete variable domain, with remaining parts taken from reference TRBV28 and TRBJ2-1, reads DVKVTQSSRYLVKRTGEKVFLECVQDMDHENMFWYRQDPGLGLRLIYFSYDVKMKEKGDIPEGYSVSREKKERFSLILESASTNQTSMYLCASSSSGILNEQFFGPGTRLTVL.

The V call is TRBV12-3 or TRBV12-4, the J call TRBJ1-2, with TRBD1 as a possible D gene (5 bases). The CDR3 extends over 13 amino acids. The germline V and J ends were trimmed by 2 bases and 8 bases, with 12 bases remaining between them. The CDR3 nucleotides read TGTGCCAGCAGTTTATTCCAGGGTGTGGGCTACACCTTC. Its protein is CASSLFQGVGYTF.

J is TRBJ2-7 and V is TRBV12-3 or TRBV12-4; perhaps TRBD2 as D (5 bases). This CDR3 is built from 12 residues. Between the trimmed V and J ends, which lost 6 bases and 3 bases, there was a span of 9 bases. The CDR3, as DNA: TGTGCCAGCAGGCTAGGAGGCTACGAGCAGTACTTC. Residues: CASRLGGYEQYF.

The chain recombines TRBV2 with TRBJ1-5; D remains ambiguous. In germline, CDR1 is SNHLY, CDR2 FYNNEI. The V end lost 6 bases, the J end lost 4 bases, and 10 bases lay between the germline ends. The CDR3 sequence is 13 residues long. CDR3 nucleotides: TGTGCCAGCAGCCCACCGGGGAATCAGCCCCAGCATTTT. Its protein product is CASSPPGNQPQHF.

V and J are TRBV3-1 (or the pseudogene TRBV3-2) and TRBJ2-5; 11 bases align to TRBD2. V shed 2 bases, J shed 2 bases, and the junction held 10 bases outside the gene matches. CDR3 length: 18 residues. The germline V gene encodes CDR1 LGHDT and CDR2 YNNKEL (reference sequence). This CDR3 reads CASSQWASGRQGQETQYF. The CDR3 DNA follows: TGTGCCAGCAGCCAATGGGCTAGCGGGAGGCAGGGACAAGAGACCCAGTACTTC.

The count of this clone is one. The gene calls are TRBV18 and TRBJ1-6; 12 bases agree with TRBD1. The V gene's germline CDR1 is KGHSH and CDR2 LQKENI. After removal of 1 base from V and 2 bases from J, the junction contained 9 bases not matched to a gene. The CDR3 length is 20 residues. CDR3 loop: CASSPLGTGGSSAYNSPLHF. Here the CDR3 DNA reads TGTGCCAGCTCACCACTGGGGACAGGGGGCTCAAGTGCCTATAATTCACCCCTCCACTTT. Full variable domain (missing parts from reference TRBV18 and TRBJ1-6): NAGVMQNPRHLVRRRGQEARLRCSPMKGHSHVYWYRQLPEEGLKFMVYLQKENIIDESGMPKERFSAEFPKEGPSILRIQQVVRGDSAAYFCASSPLGTGGSSAYNSPLHFGNGTRLTVT.

The V call is TRBV7-9, the J call TRBJ2-1, with D possibly being TRBD2 (6 bases). The V gene's germline CDR1 is SEHNR and CDR2 FQNEAQ (reference sequence). The CDR3 is made up of 17 amino acids. V lost 5 bases to trimming and J lost 1 base, with 18 bases between them. The CDR3 DNA reads TGTGCCAGCAGCCCCATGCGGGGTAGCGGTTCCTACAATGAGCAGTTCTTC. Protein: CASSPMRGSGSYNEQFF. Based on the CDR3 plus reference TRBV7-9 and TRBJ2-1, the full variable domain is DTGVSQNPRHKITKRGQNVTFRCDPISEHNRLYWYRQTLGQGPEFLTYFQNEAQLEKSRLLSDRFSAERPKGSFSTLEIQRTEQGDSAMYLCASSPMRGSGSYNEQFFGPGTRLTVL.

This clone has more than one count but fewer than ten. The rearrangement uses TRBV27 and TRBJ2-5; 7 bases match TRBD1. CDR3 size: 15 residues. V lost 2 bases, J lost 1 base, and 4 bases stayed unmatched. Germline CDR1 reads MNHEY; CDR2 reads SMNVEV (reference sequence). DNA for the CDR3: TGTGCCAGCAGTTTAGTAGGGGGCCCCCAAGAGACCCAGTACTTC. It translates to CASSLVGGPQETQYF.

The rearrangement joins TRBV5-6 to TRBJ2-1; possibly TRBD2 for D (7 bases). V was cut by 1 base and J by 6 bases, with 17 bases left in between. The CDR3 is made up of 16 amino acids. CDR1 is SGHDT and CDR2 is YYEEEE in the germline V gene. CDR3 residues: CASSLFAGGGGNEQFF. CDR3 DNA sequence: TGTGCCAGCAGCTTGTTTGCCGGAGGGGGGGGCAATGAGCAGTTCTTC.

This chain uses TRBV6-1 with TRBJ2-5, with D possibly matching TRBD1 (6 bases). The germline gives CDR1 MNHNS, CDR2 SASEGT. V shed 1 base and J shed 4 bases, with 16 bases lying between them. The CDR3 sequence is 16 residues long. The CDR3 bases are TGTGCCAGCAGTGAAGGGTCTAGGGGGTACGGAGAGACCCAGTACTTC. Translation: CASSEGSRGYGETQYF.